The present T cell receptor beta chain was sequenced within a study of blood T cell repertoires in COVID-19. As for the study in general: Researchers got acute and convalescent COVID-19 samples from the United States, Italy and Spain. The cDNA or gDNA used as material had been derived from T cells, B-cell-depleted T cells, or PBMCs.

Original methodology: Reference gene primer amplification gave estimated nucleated cell counts. Method: immunoSEQ multiplex PCR; TCRdb's copy keeps in-frame clones and lacks some. That table is the source of V, J and clone size, and D and trimming were worked out from the DNA. Found here are about 100,000 clones, about 88% of them singletons; the top ten hold 2.4%. Trimming took 2 bases from V and 13 from J, leaving 15 bases between them. The CDR3 totals 14 residues. CDR1 is MNHEY and CDR2 is SVGAGI in the germline V gene. The clonotype was recovered from a human donor in a cohort sampled during active COVID-19. The sequencing sample was made of peripheral blood. The V and J genes are TRBV6-5 and TRBJ1-6; tentative D call: TRBD1 (6 bases). CDR3 coding DNA: TGTGCCAGCAGTTACAGGGGGTGGGGATTCCCCCTCCACTTT. Translation: CASSYRGWGFPLHF.